This entry lists 20 T cell receptor beta chains sequenced from one sample in a study of CD8 T cells in acute hepatitis C reinfection. Time point noted: naive CD8 control sorted from an acute-time-point sample. Using immunoSEQ multiplex PCR, the repertoire was profiled, and TCRdb retains in-frame clones only, with some absent. The sample lists tens of thousands of clones; 70% to 90% were seen once. Material: naive CD8+ T cells from PBMCs. The receptors here all came from a young woman who spontaneously cleared hepatitis C infection.

The rearrangement uses TRBV7-8 and TRBJ2-1, with D perhaps TRBD2 (7 bases). The CDR3 runs 15 residues. Germline values: CDR1 SGHVS, CDR2 FQNEAQ. Trimming pared 2 bases from V and 5 bases from J, leaving 13 bases between. CDR3 loop: CASSLYRDYDNEQFF. The DNA of the CDR3 is TGTGCCAGCAGCTTATACAGGGACTACGACAATGAGCAGTTCTTC. Looking up the rest from reference TRBV7-8 and TRBJ2-1 gives the full variable domain: GAGVSQSPRYKVAKRGQDVALRCDPISGHVSLFWYQQALGQGPEFLTYFQNEAQLDKSGLPSDRFFAERPEGSVSTLKIQRTQQEDSAVYLCASSLYRDYDNEQFFGPGTRLTVL.

J is TRBJ2-2 and V is TRBV7-9, with D tentatively TRBD1 or TRBD2 (5 bases each). V was trimmed by 4 bases and J by 0 bases, leaving 12 bases between them. Germline V CDR1 and CDR2: SEHNR, FQNEAQ (reference sequence). The CDR3 spans 16 residues. CDR3 sequence reads: CASSSGTQANTGELFF. The CDR3 nucleotides are TGTGCCAGCAGCTCCGGGACCCAAGCGAACACCGGGGAGCTGTTTTTT.

CDR3 coding DNA: TGTGCCAGCAGCAGGGGCACTGAAGCTTTCTTT. This sequence encodes CASSRGTEAFF. The chain joins TRBV5-4 to TRBJ1-1; D is possibly TRBD1 (5 bases). Germline CDR1 SGHNT, CDR2 YYREEE (reference sequence). This CDR3 region has 11 residues. V was clipped by 4 bases and J by 4 bases, with 5 bases between them.

V gene TRBV5-6 combines with J gene TRBJ1-2; D call uncertain. Germline V gene data show CDR1 as SGHDT and CDR2 as YYEEEE. Trimming took 0 bases from V and 5 from J, leaving 8 bases between them. CDR3 size: 13 residues. For the CDR3, the DNA is TGTGCCAGCAGCTTGGGTCAGATATATGGCTACACCTTC. Its protein is CASSLGQIYGYTF.

V gene TRBV2 combines with J gene TRBJ2-1, with D possibly being TRBD2 (6 bases). Between the trimmed V and J ends, which lost 7 bases and 4 bases, there was a span of 14 bases. This CDR3 is 14 amino acids long. The germline V gene has CDR1 SNHLY and CDR2 FYNNEI. In DNA, the CDR3 is TGTGCCAGCACAGGGAGCGGGCCTTACAATGAGCAGTTCTTC. Its translation is CASTGSGPYNEQFF. Drawing the rest from reference TRBV2 and TRBJ2-1, the complete variable domain is EPEVTQTPSHQVTQMGQEVILRCVPISNHLYFYWYRQILGQKVEFLVSFYNNEISEKSEIFDDQFSVERPDGSNFTLKIRSTKLEDSAMYFCASTGSGPYNEQFFGPGTRLTVL.

This rearrangement joins TRBV7-2 to TRBJ2-7; D is uncertain. The germline gives CDR1 SGHTA, CDR2 FQGNSA. V was trimmed by 3 bases and J by 1 base, leaving 10 bases between them. This CDR3 is built from 14 residues. The DNA of the CDR3 is TGTGCCAGCAGCTTTGATTCGGGTTCCTACGAGCAGTACTTC. Translation: CASSFDSGSYEQYF.

The chain uses TRBV15 and TRBJ2-1; 9 bases map to TRBD1. Germline CDR1 is LNHNV and CDR2 is YYDKDF (reference sequence). This CDR3 is 18 amino acids long. V dropped 4 bases and J dropped 4; count of bases not matched to a gene: 14. The CDR3 DNA follows: TGTGCCACCAGCACTCCGGGACAGGGTGGGGGACTGTACAATGAGCAGTTCTTC. Translation gives CATSTPGQGGGLYNEQFF. Combining the CDR3 with reference TRBV15 and TRBJ2-1 gives the whole variable domain DAMVIQNPRYQVTQFGKPVTLSCSQTLNHNVMYWYQQKSSQAPKLLFHYYDKDFNNEADTPDNFQSRRPNTSFCFLDIRSPGLGDTAMYLCATSTPGQGGGLYNEQFFGPGTRLTVL.

CDR3 region: CASSLARASGTYEQYF. Here the CDR3 DNA reads TGTGCCAGCAGCTTGGCCCGTGCTAGCGGGACTTACGAGCAGTACTTC. V is TRBV5-6 and J is TRBJ2-7, with TRBD2 matching over 9 bases. This CDR3 has 16 amino acids. Germline assignment: CDR1 SGHDT and CDR2 YYEEEE. The V and J ends lost 0 bases and 4 bases, in that order; junction bases with no gene match: 8.

This chain links TRBV19 with TRBJ2-7; TRBD1 might be the D (6 bases). Trimming removed 1 base at V and 2 bases at J, with 15 bases between. Germline values: CDR1 LNHDA, CDR2 SQIVND (reference sequence). The CDR3 length is 16 residues. The CDR3 DNA reads TGTGCCAGTAGTATAGGGCAACAGGGATTCCCCTACGAGCAGTACTTC. This translates into CASSIGQQGFPYEQYF. The full variable domain, with the rest looked up from reference TRBV19 and TRBJ2-7, is DGGITQSPKYLFRKEGQNVTLSCEQNLNHDAMYWYRQDPGQGLRLIYYSQIVNDFQKGDIAEGYSVSREKKESFPLTVTSAQKNPTAFYLCASSIGQQGFPYEQYFGPGTRLTVT.

The chain links TRBV14 to TRBJ1-1; tentative D call: TRBD1 (5 bases). The germline V gene has CDR1 SGHDN and CDR2 FVKESK. The V end lost 1 base, the J end lost 5 bases, and 8 bases lay between the germline ends. The CDR3 is 13 amino acids. This CDR3 reads CASSQVGGTEAFF. The CDR3 DNA reads as TGTGCCAGCAGCCAAGTGGGGGGAACTGAAGCTTTCTTT. The full variable domain, with the rest looked up from reference TRBV14 and TRBJ1-1, is EAGVTQFPSHSVIEKGQTVTLRCDPISGHDNLYWYRRVMGKEIKFLLHFVKESKQDESGMPNNRFLAERTGGTYSTLKVQPAELEDSGVYFCASSQVGGTEAFFGQGTRLTVV.

This clone appeared a few times. The chain joins TRBV7-9 to TRBJ2-4, with unresolved D. The CDR3 is 15 amino acids. Germline-derived CDR1 and CDR2 are SEHNR and FQNEAQ (reference sequence). V gave up 5 bases and J gave up 0 bases, with 11 bases separating them. CDR3 sequence: CASSPPGLAKNIQYF. CDR3 DNA sequence: TGTGCCAGCAGCCCCCCGGGCCTAGCCAAAAACATTCAGTACTTC.

This clone was detected only once. V usage is TRBV5-1 and J usage is TRBJ2-6; D remains unclear. CDR3 size: 17 residues. The germline V and J ends were trimmed by 0 bases and 2 bases, with 12 bases remaining between them. The germline CDR1 and CDR2 sequences are SGHRS and YFSETQ. This CDR3 reads CASSLAMYTTGANVLTF. The CDR3 DNA follows: TGCGCCAGCAGCTTGGCGATGTACACTACTGGGGCCAACGTCCTGACTTTC. Combining the CDR3 with reference TRBV5-1 and TRBJ2-6 gives the whole variable domain KAGVTQTPRYLIKTRGQQVTLSCSPISGHRSVSWYQQTPGQGLQFLFEYFSETQRNKGNFPGRFSGRQFSNSRSEMNVSTLELGDSALYLCASSLAMYTTGANVLTFGAGSRLTVL.

V usage is TRBV6-5 and J usage is TRBJ1-2; TRBD1 matches 8 bases. The CDR3 covers 15 residues. Trimming took 2 bases from V and 2 from J; bases not matched to a gene: 4. Germline values: CDR1 MNHEY, CDR2 SVGAGI. The CDR3 here is CASSYGGTGNYGYTF. The CDR3 DNA is TGTGCCAGCAGTTACGGAGGGACAGGAAACTATGGCTACACCTTC.

This chain connects TRBV7-2 to TRBJ1-2, with D possibly being TRBD1 (5 bases). CDR1 is SGHTA and CDR2 is FQGNSA in the germline V gene. Trimming left V 1 base short and J 4 bases short, with 7 bases between. The CDR3 consists of 13 residues. The CDR3 here is CASSLGQIYGYTF. As DNA, the CDR3 is TGTGCCAGCAGCTTAGGACAGATCTATGGCTACACCTTC.

This clone has a handful of counts. The chain employs TRBV6-5 and TRBJ2-5, with D hard to call. V lost 2 bases, J lost 1 base, and 8 bases lay in between. The CDR3 is made up of 14 amino acids. Germline V gene sequence: CDR1 MNHEY, CDR2 SVGAGI. The CDR3 sequence is CASSYTGGQETQYF. The CDR3 DNA reads TGTGCCAGCAGTTACACGGGCGGCCAAGAGACCCAGTACTTC.

DNA of the CDR3: TGTGCCAGCAGCAGAGGGGACAGGGGGATGAACGAGCAGTACTTC. This encodes CASSRGDRGMNEQYF. The chain links TRBV5-4 to TRBJ2-7, with 11 bases that match TRBD1. The length of the CDR3 is 15 residues. Trimming removed 4 bases from V and 5 bases from J; junction bases left unmatched: 8. CDR1 and CDR2 from the germline V gene are SGHNT and YYREEE (reference sequence).

The chain recombines TRBV6-5 with TRBJ2-1; TRBD2 matches at 9 bases. This CDR3 has 15 residues. Germline V lookup: CDR1 MNHEY, CDR2 SVGAGI. After removal of 6 bases from V and 6 bases from J, the junction contained 9 bases not matched to a gene. The CDR3, as DNA: TGTGCCAGCAGCCCCGGGCTAGCGGGAATCAATGAGCAGTTCTTC. The encoded protein is CASSPGLAGINEQFF.

The chain recombines TRBV30 with TRBJ2-7, with 9 bases identical to TRBD2. Unmatched junction bases numbered 5, after V lost 2 bases and J lost 3 bases. CDR3 length equals 14 residues. Germline V gives CDR1 GTSNPN, CDR2 SVGIG (reference sequence). The CDR3 DNA is TGTGCCTGGAGTTCGAGCGGGAGGTTCTACGAGCAGTACTTC. Its translation: CAWSSSGRFYEQYF.

The rearrangement links TRBV19 to TRBJ2-7; D possibly corresponds to TRBD2 (5 bases). Germline loops: CDR1 LNHDA, CDR2 SQIVND (reference sequence). V was trimmed by 3 bases and J by 3 bases, leaving 15 bases between them. The CDR3 runs 15 residues. CDR3 bases: TGTGCCAGTAGTATCGGTATAAGCGGAATCTACGAGCAGTACTTC. Protein product: CASSIGISGIYEQYF.

The chain combines TRBV27 with TRBJ2-1; D possibly matches TRBD1 or TRBD2 (5 bases each). Germline V CDR1 and CDR2: MNHEY, SMNVEV (reference sequence). This CDR3 contains 14 residues. V shed 3 bases and J shed 7 bases, with 13 bases lying between them. The CDR3 DNA reads as TGTGCCAGCAGTTTGGTGGGGGATCCGAATGAGCAGTTCTTC. It codes for CASSLVGDPNEQFF.